The clone carrying this T cell receptor beta chain showed up just a few times. Its target is not known. The CDR3 has 14 amino acids. Germline V CDR1 and CDR2: LNHNV, YYDKDF (reference sequence). V was clipped by 1 base and J by 5 bases, with 11 bases between them. The data derive from a study of post-analysis software for immune sequencing data. Unique-molecular-identifier-tagged TCR beta cDNA libraries were used. TCRdb fed the PCR reads into MiXCR, producing one record per CDR3 protein. The repertoire holds approximately 660,000 distinct CDR3 sequences, with roughly three fifths as singletons. Study-wide findings and caveats: Compared against controls, patients with multiple sclerosis displayed significantly lower normalized Chao1 diversity. TRBV segments more frequent in patients than in controls numbered several and included TRBV5-6, TRBV5-1 and TRBV20-1. By F measure, samples from a shared preparation batch strongly co-clustered.

This TCR came from a girl aged 2 to 9 with multiple sclerosis. The genes are TRBV15 and TRBJ2-5; a possible D gene is TRBD2 (6 bases). The sequencing sample was made of blood. CDR3 protein: CATSRAVGLETQYF. For the CDR3, the DNA is TGTGCCACCAGCAGAGCTGTGGGACTGGAGACCCAGTACTTC.